This T cell receptor beta chain was profiled in a study of blood T cell repertoires in COVID-19. Study in general: COVID-19 samples collected from the United States, Italy and Spain covered acute and convalescent phases.

Grouping used clinical history reported by participants in a survey and questionnaire. A COVID-19 case was met by exposed participants within 2 weeks before study entry. In the study's own analysis: Estimates of nucleated cell counts were drawn from the amplification of reference gene primers. Sequencing used immunoSEQ multiplex PCR; TCRdb keeps in-frame clones, though not all of them. That table furnishes V, J and clone size, whereas the DNA furnished D and trimming. In the table there are a few hundred thousand clones, 80% to 90% of which are singletons. The CDR3 runs 19 residues. CDR1 and CDR2 from the germline V gene are SGHAT and FQNNGV. The V segment lost 4 bases and the J segment 4 bases; nucleotides outside the gene matches: 13.

This sequence was found in a woman between 45 and 60 years old who had been exposed to COVID-19. Input material: PBMCs or T cells enriched from blood (not recorded which). This chain links TRBV11-2 with TRBJ2-2; 12 bases line up with TRBD1. CDR3 in DNA: TGTGCCAGCAGCTCCTCCGGGACAGGGGGCGCTTGGGTCACCGGGGAGCTGTTTTTT. It encodes CASSSSGTGGAWVTGELFF.